Here is one T cell receptor beta chain with its context. Its specificity is unknown. This sample was taken from a study of shared clonotypes between healthy human individuals. Study observations and caveats: Clonotypes shared by all four sorted-subset donors had higher generation probabilities than non-shared clonotypes.

TCRdb's table, derived via immunoSEQ multiplex PCR, lists solely in-frame clones and lacks some. The table has about 1 million clones, roughly 70% seen once; the top ten hold around 1.5%. The germline gives CDR1 SGHRS, CDR2 YFSETQ. The CDR3 sequence is 15 residues long. Losses at the gene ends were 0 bases for V and 2 bases for J; bases not matched to a gene: 4. The chain recombines TRBV5-1 with TRBJ2-5, with 7 bases lining up with TRBD1. The sequence was obtained from a man between 18 and 29 years old in good health. The specimen sequenced was memory CD4+ T cells sorted from blood. Subset indicated: CD45RA-negative fraction. CDR3 sequence (DNA): TGCGCCAGCAGCTTGGAGGACAGGCCTCAAGAGACCCAGTACTTC. It codes for CASSLEDRPQETQYF.